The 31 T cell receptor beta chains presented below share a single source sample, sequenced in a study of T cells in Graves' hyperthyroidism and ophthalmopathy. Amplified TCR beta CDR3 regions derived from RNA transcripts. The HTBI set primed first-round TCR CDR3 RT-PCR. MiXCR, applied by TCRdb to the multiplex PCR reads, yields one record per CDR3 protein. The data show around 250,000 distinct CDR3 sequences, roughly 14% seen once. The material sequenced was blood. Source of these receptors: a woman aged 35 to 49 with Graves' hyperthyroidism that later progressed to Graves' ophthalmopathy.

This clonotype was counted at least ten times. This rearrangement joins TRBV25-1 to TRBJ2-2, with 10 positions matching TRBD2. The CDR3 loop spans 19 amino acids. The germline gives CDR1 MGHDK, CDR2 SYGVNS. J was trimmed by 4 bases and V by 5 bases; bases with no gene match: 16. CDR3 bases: TGTGCCAGCAGTAGGCCCGCCCTAGCGGGAGAGGTAGCCACCGGGGAGCTGTTTTTT. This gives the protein CASSRPALAGEVATGELFF.

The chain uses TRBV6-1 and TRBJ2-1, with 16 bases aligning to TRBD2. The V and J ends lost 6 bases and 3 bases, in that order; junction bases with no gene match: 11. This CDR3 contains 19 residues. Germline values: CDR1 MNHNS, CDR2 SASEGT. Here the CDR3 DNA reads TGTGCCAGCAGAAAGAACCGTGGGACTAGCGGGAGGGACTACAATGAGCAGTTCTTC. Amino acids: CASRKNRGTSGRDYNEQFF.

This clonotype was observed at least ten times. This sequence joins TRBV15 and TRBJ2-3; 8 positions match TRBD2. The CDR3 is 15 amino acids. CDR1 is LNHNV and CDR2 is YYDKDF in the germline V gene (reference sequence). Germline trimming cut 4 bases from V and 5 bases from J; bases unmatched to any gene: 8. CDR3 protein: CATSISGIARDTQYF. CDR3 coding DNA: TGTGCCACCAGCATTAGCGGGATAGCGCGAGATACGCAGTATTTT.

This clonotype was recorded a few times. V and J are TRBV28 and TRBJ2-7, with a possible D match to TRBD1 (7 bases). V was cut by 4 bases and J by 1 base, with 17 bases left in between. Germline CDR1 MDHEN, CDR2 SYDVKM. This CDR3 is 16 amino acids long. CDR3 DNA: TGTGCCAGCAGTTCCCGACAGGGAGCGGGTTCCTACGAGCAGTACTTC. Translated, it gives CASSSRQGAGSYEQYF.

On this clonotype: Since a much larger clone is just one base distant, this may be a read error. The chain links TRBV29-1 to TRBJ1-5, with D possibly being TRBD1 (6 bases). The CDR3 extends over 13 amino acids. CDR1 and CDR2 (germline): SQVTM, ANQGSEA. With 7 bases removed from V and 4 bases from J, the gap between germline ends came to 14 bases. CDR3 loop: CSAATGFNQPQHF. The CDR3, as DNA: TGCAGCGCAGCAACAGGGTTTAATCAGCCCCAGCATTTT.

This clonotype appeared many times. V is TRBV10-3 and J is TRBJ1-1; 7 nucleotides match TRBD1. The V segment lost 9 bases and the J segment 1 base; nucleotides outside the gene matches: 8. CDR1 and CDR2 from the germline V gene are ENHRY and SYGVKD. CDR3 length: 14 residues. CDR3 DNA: TGTGCCATTTTTCCAGGGGGTCCGAACACTGAAGCTTTCTTT. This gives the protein CAIFPGGPNTEAFF.

The DNA for the CDR3 is TGTGCCAGCAGCGTTCATGAGGCAACCTACGAGCAGTACTTC. Its translation: CASSVHEATYEQYF. The chain carries TRBV9 and TRBJ2-7; D not certain. CDR3 length: 14 amino acids. The V gene lost 2 bases and the J gene lost 2 bases, with 11 bases spanning the gap. Germline assignment: CDR1 SGDLS and CDR2 YYNGEE.

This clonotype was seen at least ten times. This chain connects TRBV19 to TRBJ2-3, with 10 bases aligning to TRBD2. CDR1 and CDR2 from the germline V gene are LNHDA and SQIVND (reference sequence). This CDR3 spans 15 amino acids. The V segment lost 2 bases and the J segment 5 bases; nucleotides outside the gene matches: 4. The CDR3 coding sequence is TGTGCCAGTAGTATACTAGCGGGAGAGGGAGATACGCAGTATTTT. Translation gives CASSILAGEGDTQYF.

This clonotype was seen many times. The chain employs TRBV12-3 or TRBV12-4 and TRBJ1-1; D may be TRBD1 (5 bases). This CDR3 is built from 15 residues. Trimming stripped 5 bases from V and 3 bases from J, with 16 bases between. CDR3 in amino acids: CASSLLQGTDTEAFF. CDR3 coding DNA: TGTGCCAGCAGTCTCCTCCAGGGTACGGACACTGAAGCTTTCTTT.

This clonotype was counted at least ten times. CDR3 sequence reads: CASSPRDRTEQYF. In DNA form, the CDR3 reads TGTGCCAGCTCACCAAGAGACAGGACCGAGCAGTACTTC. This rearrangement joins TRBV18 to TRBJ2-7, with D maybe TRBD1 (6 bases). This CDR3 has 13 amino acids. Trimming pared 2 bases from V and 6 bases from J, leaving 11 bases between. Germline values: CDR1 KGHSH, CDR2 LQKENI.

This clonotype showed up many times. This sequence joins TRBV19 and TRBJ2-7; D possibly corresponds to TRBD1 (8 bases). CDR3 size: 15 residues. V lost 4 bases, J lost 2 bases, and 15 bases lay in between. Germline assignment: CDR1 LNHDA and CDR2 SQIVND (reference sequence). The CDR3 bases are TGTGCCAGTAGTAGCAGGACAGGGACTACCTACGAGCAGTACTTC. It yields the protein CASSSRTGTTYEQYF.

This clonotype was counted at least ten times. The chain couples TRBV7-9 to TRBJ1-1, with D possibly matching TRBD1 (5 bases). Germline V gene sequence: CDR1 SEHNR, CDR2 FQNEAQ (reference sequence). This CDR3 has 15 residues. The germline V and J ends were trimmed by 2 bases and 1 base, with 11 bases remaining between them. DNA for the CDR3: TGTGCCAGCAGCTTATTTAGGGACCCGAACACTGAAGCTTTCTTT. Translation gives CASSLFRDPNTEAFF.

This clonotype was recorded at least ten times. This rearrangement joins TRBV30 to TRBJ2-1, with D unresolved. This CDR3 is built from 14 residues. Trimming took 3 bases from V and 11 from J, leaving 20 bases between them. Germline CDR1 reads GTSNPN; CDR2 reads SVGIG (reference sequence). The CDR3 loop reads CAWSRPGWVYQQFF. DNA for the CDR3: TGTGCCTGGAGCCGGCCGGGCTGGGTCTATCAGCAGTTCTTC. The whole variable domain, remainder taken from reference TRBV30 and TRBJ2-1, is SQTIHQWPATLVQPVGSPLSLECTVEGTSNPNLYWYRQAAGRGLQLLFYSVGIGQISSEVPQNLSASRPQDRQFILSSKKLLLSDSGFYLCAWSRPGWVYQQFFGPGTRLTVL.

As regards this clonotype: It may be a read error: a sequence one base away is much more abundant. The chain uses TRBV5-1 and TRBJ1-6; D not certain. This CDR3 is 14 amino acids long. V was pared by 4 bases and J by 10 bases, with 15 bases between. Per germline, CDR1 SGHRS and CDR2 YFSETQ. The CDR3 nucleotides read TGCGCCAGCAGCCGGACGGGGAGGGAGTCACCCCTCCACTTT. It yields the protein CASSRTGRESPLHF.

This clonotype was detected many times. CDR3 coding DNA: TGCAGCGTTGAAAGGGTGGGACTAAGCAAGACCCAGTACTTC. The encoded protein is CSVERVGLSKTQYF. V usage is TRBV29-1 and J usage is TRBJ2-5, with 7 bases fitting TRBD2. CDR3 length: 14 residues. With V trimmed by 2 bases and J by 6 bases, 9 bases remained unmatched. CDR1 and CDR2 from the germline V gene are SQVTM and ANQGSEA.

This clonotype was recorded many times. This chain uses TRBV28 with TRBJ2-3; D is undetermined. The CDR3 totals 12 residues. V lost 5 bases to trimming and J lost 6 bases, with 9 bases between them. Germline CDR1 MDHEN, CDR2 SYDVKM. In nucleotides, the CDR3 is TGTGCCAGCAGTCCTCTTCTGGATACGCAGTATTTT. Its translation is CASSPLLDTQYF.

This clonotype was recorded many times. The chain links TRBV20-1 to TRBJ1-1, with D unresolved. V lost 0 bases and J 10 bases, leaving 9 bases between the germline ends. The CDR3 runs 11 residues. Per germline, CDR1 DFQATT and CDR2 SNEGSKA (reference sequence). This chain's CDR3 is CSARDGGIAFF. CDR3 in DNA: TGCAGTGCTAGAGATGGCGGGATAGCTTTCTTT.

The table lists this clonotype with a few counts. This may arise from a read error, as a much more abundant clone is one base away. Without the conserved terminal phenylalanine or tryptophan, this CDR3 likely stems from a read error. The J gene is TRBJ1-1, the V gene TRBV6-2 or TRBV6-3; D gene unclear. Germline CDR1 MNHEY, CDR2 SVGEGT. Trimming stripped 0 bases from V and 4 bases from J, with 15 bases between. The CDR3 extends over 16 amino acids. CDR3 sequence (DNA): TGTGCCAGCAGTTACTCGCCAGACGGCTTGAGCACTGAAGCTTTCCTT. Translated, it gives CASSYSPDGLSTEAFL.

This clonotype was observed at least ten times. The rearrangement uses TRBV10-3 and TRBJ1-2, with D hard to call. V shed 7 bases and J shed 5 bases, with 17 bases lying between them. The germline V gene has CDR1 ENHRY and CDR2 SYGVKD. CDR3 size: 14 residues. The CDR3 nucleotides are TGTGCCATCACCCCAAGCCCTGATGGATATGGCTACACCTTC. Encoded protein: CAITPSPDGYGYTF.

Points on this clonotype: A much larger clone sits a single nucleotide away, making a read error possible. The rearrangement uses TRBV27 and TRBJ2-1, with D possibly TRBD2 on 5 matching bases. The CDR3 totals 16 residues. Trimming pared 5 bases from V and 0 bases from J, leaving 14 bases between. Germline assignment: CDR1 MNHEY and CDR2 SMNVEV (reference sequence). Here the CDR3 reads CASSLPGVSSYNEQFF. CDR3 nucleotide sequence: TGTGCCAGCAGTCTCCCCGGGGTTAGCTCCTACAATGAGCAGTTCTTC.

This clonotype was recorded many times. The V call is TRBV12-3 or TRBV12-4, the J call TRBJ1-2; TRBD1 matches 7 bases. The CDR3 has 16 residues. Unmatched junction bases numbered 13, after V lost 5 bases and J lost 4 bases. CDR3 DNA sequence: TGTGCCAGCAGTCTCCGGACAGGCAATGCCCTCTATGGCTACACCTTC. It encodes CASSLRTGNALYGYTF.

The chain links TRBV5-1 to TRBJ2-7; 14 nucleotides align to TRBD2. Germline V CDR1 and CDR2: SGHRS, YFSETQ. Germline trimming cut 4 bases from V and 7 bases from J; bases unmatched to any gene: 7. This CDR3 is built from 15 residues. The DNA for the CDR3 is TGCGCCAGCAGCCTGGGGGGACTAGCGGGAGATGAGCAGTACTTC. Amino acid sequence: CASSLGGLAGDEQYF.

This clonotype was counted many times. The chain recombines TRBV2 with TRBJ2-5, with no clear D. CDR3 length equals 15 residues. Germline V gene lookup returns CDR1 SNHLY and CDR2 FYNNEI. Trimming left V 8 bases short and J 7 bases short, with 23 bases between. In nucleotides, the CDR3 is TGTGCCAGCGGAGATACCCCAGGTTGGGGTGGGACCCAGTACTTC. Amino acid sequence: CASGDTPGWGGTQYF.

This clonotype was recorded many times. The CDR3 spells CASSLGSLGDTEAFF. The CDR3 nucleotides are TGCGCCAGCAGCTTGGGAAGTTTGGGGGACACTGAAGCTTTCTTT. The rearrangement uses TRBV5-1 and TRBJ1-1, with TRBD1 as a possible D gene (5 bases). With 0 bases removed from V and 3 bases from J, the gap between germline ends came to 12 bases. The CDR3 length is 15 residues. From germline, CDR1 is SGHRS and CDR2 YFSETQ.

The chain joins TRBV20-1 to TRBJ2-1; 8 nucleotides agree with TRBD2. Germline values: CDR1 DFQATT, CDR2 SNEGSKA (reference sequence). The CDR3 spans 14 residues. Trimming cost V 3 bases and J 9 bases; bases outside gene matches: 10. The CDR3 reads CSASLAGGFGEQFF. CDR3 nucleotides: TGCAGTGCTAGCCTAGCGGGTGGTTTTGGTGAGCAGTTCTTC.

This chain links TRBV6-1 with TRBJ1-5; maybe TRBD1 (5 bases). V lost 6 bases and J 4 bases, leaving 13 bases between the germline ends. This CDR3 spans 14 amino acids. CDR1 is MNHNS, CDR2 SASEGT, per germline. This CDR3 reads CASSTTGRNQPQHF. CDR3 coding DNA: TGTGCCAGCAGCACAACAGGTAGAAATCAGCCCCAGCATTTT.

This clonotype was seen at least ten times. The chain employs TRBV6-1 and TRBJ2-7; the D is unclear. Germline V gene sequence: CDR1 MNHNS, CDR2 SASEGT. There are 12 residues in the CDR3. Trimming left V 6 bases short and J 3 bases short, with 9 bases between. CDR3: CASRGNGYEQYF. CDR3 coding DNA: TGTGCCAGCAGGGGGAATGGCTACGAGCAGTACTTC.

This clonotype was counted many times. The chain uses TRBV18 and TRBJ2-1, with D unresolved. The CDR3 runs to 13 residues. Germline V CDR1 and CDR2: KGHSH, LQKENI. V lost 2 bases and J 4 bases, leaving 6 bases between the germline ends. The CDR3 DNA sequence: TGTGCCAGCTCACCAGTTCCGTACAATGAGCAGTTCTTC. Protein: CASSPVPYNEQFF. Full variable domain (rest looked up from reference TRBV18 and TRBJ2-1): NAGVMQNPRHLVRRRGQEARLRCSPMKGHSHVYWYRQLPEEGLKFMVYLQKENIIDESGMPKERFSAEFPKEGPSILRIQQVVRGDSAAYFCASSPVPYNEQFFGPGTRLTVL.

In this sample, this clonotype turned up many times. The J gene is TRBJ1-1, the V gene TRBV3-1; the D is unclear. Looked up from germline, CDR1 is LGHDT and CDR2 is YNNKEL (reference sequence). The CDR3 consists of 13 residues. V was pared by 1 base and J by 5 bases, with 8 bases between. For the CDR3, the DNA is TGTGCCAGCAGCCAAGTGCGGAAAACTGAAGCTTTCTTT. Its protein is CASSQVRKTEAFF.

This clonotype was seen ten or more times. The CDR3 reads CSATNYQDGYTF. The CDR3 DNA follows: TGCAGTGCCACTAATTACCAGGATGGCTACACCTTC. The chain combines TRBV20-1 with TRBJ1-2; D gene ambiguous. The CDR3 is 12 residues long. The germline V gene encodes CDR1 DFQATT and CDR2 SNEGSKA (reference sequence). V was trimmed by 6 bases and J by 6 bases, leaving 14 bases between them.

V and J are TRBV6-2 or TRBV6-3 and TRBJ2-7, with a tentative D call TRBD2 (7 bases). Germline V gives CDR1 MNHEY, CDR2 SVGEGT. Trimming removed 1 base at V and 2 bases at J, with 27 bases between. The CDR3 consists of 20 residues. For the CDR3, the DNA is TGTGCCAGCAGTTACTTCTCTAACAGGGCGGCGCGGGAGCTCCCCTACGAGCAGTACTTC. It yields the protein CASSYFSNRAARELPYEQYF.